The TCR beta chain under discussion was sequenced for a study of control samples from healthy donors and cancer patients. The table came from immunoSEQ multiplex PCR; TCRdb's copy has only in-frame clones and leaves some out. The top ten clones hold around 2% of a sample with approximately 160,000 clones, 91% of them seen once. The receptor was derived from a woman between 40 and 55 years old in good health. What was sequenced was blood.

CDR3 region: CSASARGGSATDTQYF. In DNA, the CDR3 is TGCAGTGCTAGTGCCAGGGGGGGCTCGGCCACAGATACGCAGTATTTT. The J gene is TRBJ2-3, the V gene TRBV20-1; D may match TRBD1 or TRBD2 (7 bases each). V was pared by 3 bases and J by 2 bases, with 18 bases between. The CDR3 sequence is 16 residues long. Germline CDR1 DFQATT, CDR2 SNEGSKA (reference sequence).